The sample holds many counts of the clone carrying this T cell receptor (beta chain). Its target is not known. The data belong to a study of regulatory T cells in long-lasting Graves disease. Study observations and caveats: New patients shared fewer public clonotypes (about 970) than persistent patients did (roughly 2,600).

Investigators prepared the TCR beta libraries by applying iRepertoire HTBI primers and Arm-PCR of CDR3 regions. In TCRdb, the multiplex PCR reads were re-called with MiXCR into one record per CDR3 protein. The sample has 370,000 or so distinct CDR3 sequences, under 20% seen once. Specified time point: newly diagnosed GD, antithyroid drugs for less than 3 months. With RNA extracted from PBMCs as input, the TCR library was made. An endocrinology department located in Xi'an, China, was where the patients came from. CDR3 length: 12 amino acids. V gave up 0 bases and J gave up 11 bases, with 10 bases separating them. Germline-derived CDR1 and CDR2 are LGHDT and YNNKEL (reference sequence). This sample also belongs to another study, concerning T cells in Graves' hyperthyroidism and ophthalmopathy.

The V and J genes are TRBV3-1 and TRBJ1-1; D remains unclear. Sequenced material: peripheral blood mononuclear cells (PBMCs), taken at new diagnosis, from a patient treated with antithyroid drugs. This receptor was obtained from a woman aged 18 to 35 with Graves disease. CDR3: CASSQEGGNAFF. The DNA of the CDR3 is TGTGCCAGCAGCCAAGAAGGAGGAAACGCTTTCTTT.